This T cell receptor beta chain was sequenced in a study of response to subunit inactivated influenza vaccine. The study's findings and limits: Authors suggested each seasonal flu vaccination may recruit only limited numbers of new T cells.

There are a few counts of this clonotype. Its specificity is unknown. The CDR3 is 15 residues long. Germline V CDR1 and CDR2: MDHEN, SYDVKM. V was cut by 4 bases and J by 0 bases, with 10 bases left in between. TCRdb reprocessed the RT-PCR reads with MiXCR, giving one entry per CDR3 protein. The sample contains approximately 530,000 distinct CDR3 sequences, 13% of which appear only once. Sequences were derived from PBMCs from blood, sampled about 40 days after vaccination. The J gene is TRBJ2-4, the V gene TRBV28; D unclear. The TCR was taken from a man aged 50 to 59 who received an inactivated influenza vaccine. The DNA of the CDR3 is TGTGCCAGCAGTTCAATCCTTCTAGCCAAAAACATTCAGTACTTC. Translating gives CASSSILLAKNIQYF.